A selection of T cell receptor beta chains follows, all from one sample in a study of PD-L1 blockade in urothelial cancer. Profiled with immunoSEQ multiplex PCR; TCRdb holds only in-frame clones, not every one. The table shows 35,000 to 50,000 clones, with 80% occurring only once. The specimen was PBMCs, collected around atezolizumab (anti-PD-L1) treatment. These receptors all come from a man in his sixties with urothelial cancer. Both conserved end residues are part of each CDR3. A D gene is named only where the DNA matches it firmly. Part of the rows lack a size; the others show once, few, many or a class for expanded clones.

J,size,V,D,DNA,CDR3
TRBJ1-2,-,TRBV11-2,-,TGTGCCAGCAGCTTCGAATCCTCCGGTGGCTACACCTTC,CASSFESSGGYTF
TRBJ1-2,few,TRBV15,-,TGTGCCACCAGCTCCCGAACAGGGAGGGTCTATGGCTACACCTTC,CATSSRTGRVYGYTF
TRBJ2-7,-,TRBV4-2,-,TGTGCCAGCAGCCAAGAGCTGCAGGGGCCCCGCCCTTCCTACGAGCAGTACTTC,CASSQELQGPRPSYEQYF
TRBJ1-1,-,TRBV6-6,TRBD1,TGTGCCAGCAGTTACCCTACAGGGGTGGAGTGGACTGAAGCTTTCTTT,CASSYPTGVEWTEAFF
TRBJ2-3,-,TRBV7-2,TRBD2,TGTGCCAGCAGCTTGTCGCGGCGGGAGGTAGATACGCAGTATTTT,CASSLSRREVDTQYF
TRBJ2-4,-,TRBV18,TRBD2,TGTGCCAGCTCACAACCGGGACTAGCGGGGGGGAACATTCAGTACTTC,CASSQPGLAGGNIQYF
TRBJ2-5,-,TRBV9,TRBD2,TGTGCCAGCAGCGTAGGCCCCGGGGGGGAGACCCAGTACTTC,CASSVGPGGETQYF
TRBJ1-6,-,TRBV6-4,-,TGTGCCAGCAGTGATGACAGATTCAATTCACCCCTCCACTTT,CASSDDRFNSPLHF
TRBJ2-7,-,TRBV2,-,TGTGCCAGCAGTGACAGGGCCTCCTACGAGCAGTACTTC,CASSDRASYEQYF
TRBJ2-3,-,TRBV6-5,TRBD1,TGTGCCAGCAGTCTCGGGACAGGGTACGATACGCAGTATTTT,CASSLGTGYDTQYF
TRBJ2-3,-,TRBV7-9,TRBD2,TGTGCCAGCAGCCCCAGGACTAGCGCAGATACGCAGTATTTT,CASSPRTSADTQYF
TRBJ2-7,-,TRBV6-5,TRBD2,TGTGCCAGCAGTTTAAGGGACTACTACGAGCAGTACTTC,CASSLRDYYEQYF
TRBJ2-4,-,TRBV5-1,TRBD1,TGCGCCAGCAAACTTGGACAGGGGTGGATCAAAAACATTCAGTACTTC,CASKLGQGWIKNIQYF
TRBJ2-2,-,TRBV7-2,TRBD2,TGTGCCAGCAGGCGGGAGACCGGGGAGCTGTTTTTT,CASRRETGELFF
TRBJ2-2,-,TRBV2,-,TGTGCCAGCAGTGGAGGACAGCCCACCGGGGAGCTGTTTTTT,CASSGGQPTGELFF
TRBJ2-7,-,TRBV5-1,-,TGCGCCAGCAGCTTGGTTGACAGGTCCTACGAGCAGTACTTC,CASSLVDRSYEQYF
TRBJ2-7,-,TRBV7-9,TRBD1,TGTGCCAGCAGCTTAAGGGGACAGGGTTTCCACGAGCAGTACTTC,CASSLRGQGFHEQYF
TRBJ2-2,once,TRBV9,TRBD2,TGTGCCAGCAGCACCCATAGCGGGAGGAACACCGGGGAGCTGTTTTTT,CASSTHSGRNTGELFF
TRBJ1-1,-,TRBV9,-,TGTGCCAGCAGCAAGCTGCCGGTCACTGAAGCTTTCTTT,CASSKLPVTEAFF
TRBJ1-1,-,TRBV5-1,-,TGCGCCAGCAGCGTGGGACCTCGGAGTGAAGCTTTCTTT,CASSVGPRSEAFF
TRBJ2-1,-,TRBV29-1,-,TGCAGCGTTGAGAAGGGGAGGAATGAGCAGTTCTTC,CSVEKGRNEQFF
TRBJ2-7,-,TRBV28,TRBD2,TGTGCCAGCAGTTTCGGCGGGGGGCTCTACGAGCAGTACTTC,CASSFGGGLYEQYF
TRBJ2-3,once,TRBV15,-,TGTGCCACCAGCGGCCGTGGCGGAGGGGGGGCAGATACGCAGTATTTT,CATSGRGGGGADTQYF
TRBJ1-1,-,TRBV18,-,TGTGCCAGCTCACCTTACTCCCAGCGCACTGAAGCTTTCTTT,CASSPYSQRTEAFF
TRBJ2-3,-,TRBV19,TRBD1,TGTGCCAGCAGATTTACAGGGGAAGATACGCAGTATTTT,CASRFTGEDTQYF
TRBJ2-2,-,TRBV19,TRBD2,TGTGCCAGTACCTATCTCTCCCGGGGGGTCGGGGAGCTGTTTTTT,CASTYLSRGVGELFF
TRBJ2-4,-,TRBV10-3,TRBD1,TGTGCCATCAGTGATGGGACAGTTAAAAACATTCAGTACTTC,CAISDGTVKNIQYF
TRBJ2-5,-,TRBV18,-,TGTGCCAGCTCACCACCAGGCACCTCCAGGGATCAATACTTC,CASSPPGTSRDQYF
TRBJ2-3,-,TRBV9,-,TGTGCCAGCAGCGCCCGGACTTATAGCACAGATACGCAGTATTTT,CASSARTYSTDTQYF
TRBJ2-1,few,TRBV2,TRBD1,TGTGCCAGCAGTGAAGGGACAGGAAGTGAGCAGTTCTTC,CASSEGTGSEQFF